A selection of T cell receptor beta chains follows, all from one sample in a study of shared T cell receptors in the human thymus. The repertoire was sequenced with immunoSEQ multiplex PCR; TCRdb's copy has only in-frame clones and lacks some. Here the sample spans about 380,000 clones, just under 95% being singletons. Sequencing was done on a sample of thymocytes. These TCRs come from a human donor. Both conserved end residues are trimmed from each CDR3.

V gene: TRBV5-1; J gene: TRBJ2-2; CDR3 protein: ASSLAAGPAGMVSGELF
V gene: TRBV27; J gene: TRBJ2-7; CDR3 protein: ASSLSGAVLY
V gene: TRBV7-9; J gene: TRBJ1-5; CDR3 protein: ASSLGGSGTGIQPQH
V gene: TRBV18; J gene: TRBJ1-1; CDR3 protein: ASSSENTPGAF
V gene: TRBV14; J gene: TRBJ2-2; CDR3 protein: ASSPGADNGELF
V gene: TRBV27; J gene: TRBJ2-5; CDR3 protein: ASSSSPSGRWGTQY
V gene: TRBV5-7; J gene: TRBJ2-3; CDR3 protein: ASSLNCHLITDTQY
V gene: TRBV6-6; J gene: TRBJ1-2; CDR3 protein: ATLPRGLNYGYT
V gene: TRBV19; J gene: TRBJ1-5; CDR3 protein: ASTRMGSRQPQH
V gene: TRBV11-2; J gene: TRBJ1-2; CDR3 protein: ASSTRTGINYGYT
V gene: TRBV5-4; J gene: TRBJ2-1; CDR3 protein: ASSPRTSGSKNNEQF
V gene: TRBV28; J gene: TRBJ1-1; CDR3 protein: ASSTTRGGDTEAF
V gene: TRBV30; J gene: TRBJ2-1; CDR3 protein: AWSVRIAETYNEQF
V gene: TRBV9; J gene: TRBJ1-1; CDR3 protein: ASSVEVMNTEAF
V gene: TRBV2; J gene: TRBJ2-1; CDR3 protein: ASTRRAPYNEQF
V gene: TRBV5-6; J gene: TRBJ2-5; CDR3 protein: ASSLGTGTPGAQY
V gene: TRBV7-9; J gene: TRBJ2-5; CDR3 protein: ASSLTGQGILGETQY
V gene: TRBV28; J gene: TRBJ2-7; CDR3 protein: ASSFWGGEQY
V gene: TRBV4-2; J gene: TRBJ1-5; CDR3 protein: ASSQHPPGQGSNQPQH
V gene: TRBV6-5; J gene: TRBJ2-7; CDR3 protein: ASSYSPEHSYEQY
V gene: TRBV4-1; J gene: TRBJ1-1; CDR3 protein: ASSQGYGGGQGPEAF
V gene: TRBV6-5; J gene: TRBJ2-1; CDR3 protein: ASSCEREMVEQF
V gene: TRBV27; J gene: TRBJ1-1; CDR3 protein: ASSPPPPPDTEAF
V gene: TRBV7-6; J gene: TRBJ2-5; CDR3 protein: ASSLVERGGSGRAGETQY
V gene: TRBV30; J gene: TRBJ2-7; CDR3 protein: AWSVVGTGKY
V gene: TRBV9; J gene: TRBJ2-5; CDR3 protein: ASSVAGAFQETQY
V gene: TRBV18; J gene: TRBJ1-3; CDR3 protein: ASSPRTGSSGNTIY
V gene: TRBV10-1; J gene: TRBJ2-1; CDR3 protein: ASSVSLAEEQF
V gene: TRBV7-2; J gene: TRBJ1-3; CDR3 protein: ASSLSQETSGNTIY